This T cell receptor beta chain is drawn from a study of metastatic and nonmetastatic thyroid tumors. Study in general: Comparative analysis of repertoires was undertaken across blood and tumor or nodule tissue obtained from malignant and benign thyroid patients.

The V and J ends lost 4 bases and 4 bases, in that order; junction bases with no gene match: 8. Germline lookup yields CDR1 MNHNS and CDR2 SASEGT. This CDR3 comprises 16 residues. TCRdb ran MiXCR on the PCR reads. The table has thousands of clones, about 29% seen once. Patients were all untreated before their thyroid surgery. The sequence was collected from a female donor with papillary thyroid cancer or a benign thyroid nodule (not recorded which). Some clones in this sample may be carry-over from other donors' samples. The sample taken for sequencing was adjacent normal tissue. The chain couples TRBV6-1 to TRBJ2-1; TRBD1 agrees at 9 bases. CDR3 region: CASSGLGTGIYNEQFF. CDR3 bases: TGTGCCAGCAGTGGGTTGGGGACAGGGATATACAATGAGCAGTTCTTC.